The 7 T cell receptor beta chains given below trace back to one sample, sequenced in a study of cytomegalovirus exposure and HLA in healthy donors. Researchers ran the PCR with 60 Vbeta and 13 Jbeta primers. Assay: immunoSEQ multiplex PCR; the TCRdb copy retains only in-frame clones and omits some. The sample holds about 170,000 clones, 85% seen once. The sequenced material came from PBMCs. These receptors came from a man younger than 30 in good health and CMV-seropositive.

This chain joins TRBV6-5 and TRBJ2-5; 9 bases align to TRBD2. The CDR3 has 13 amino acids. In germline, CDR1 is MNHEY, CDR2 SVGAGI. V gave up 8 bases and J gave up 5 bases; unmatched junction bases: 6. The CDR3 DNA reads TGTGCCAGCCGGCGGGGGGGCCGGGAGACCCAGTACTTC. Translated: CASRRGGRETQYF.

CDR3 in amino acids: CASSLERERHTIYF. CDR3 sequence (DNA): TGTGCCAGCAGCCTAGAGAGGGAGCGGCACACCATATATTTT. V is TRBV6-5 and J is TRBJ1-3; no clear D gene. Per the germline V gene, CDR1 is MNHEY and CDR2 is SVGAGI. V dropped 6 bases and J dropped 8 bases, with 17 bases sitting between them. The CDR3 has 14 amino acids.

The chain employs TRBV6-5 and TRBJ2-7, with 9 positions matching TRBD1. The CDR3 consists of 15 residues. V lost 0 bases to trimming and J lost 3 bases; unmatched junction nucleotides: 3. Germline V gene lookup returns CDR1 MNHEY and CDR2 SVGAGI. The DNA of the CDR3 is TGTGCCAGCAGTTACTCGCTGGGACAGGGCTACGAGCAGTACTTC. Translation gives CASSYSLGQGYEQYF.

This clone was counted once. Relative to the germline gene, one junction end is altered; a read error may explain this. This chain connects TRBV7-9 to TRBJ1-4; 7 positions match TRBD1. Germline V gene data show CDR1 as SEHNR and CDR2 as FQNEAQ (reference sequence). The CDR3 has 15 amino acids. The CDR3 sequence: CSSSSREARGEKLFF. In DNA form, the CDR3 reads TGTTCCAGCAGCTCCCGAGAGGCCAGGGGGGAAAAACTGTTTTTT.

The rearrangement uses TRBV10-2 and TRBJ2-7, with TRBD1 as a possible D gene (7 bases). V was pared by 6 bases and J by 0 bases, with 9 bases between. The CDR3 has 13 residues. CDR1 and CDR2 from the germline V gene are WSHSY and SAAADI. CDR3 nucleotides: TGCGCCAGCAGGCGGGACAGCTCCTACGAGCAGTACTTC. It yields the protein CASRRDSSYEQYF.

The genes are TRBV7-8 and TRBJ1-1; TRBD1 matches 7 bases. J was trimmed by 3 bases and V by 3 bases; bases with no gene match: 1. This CDR3 is built from 13 residues. Per the germline V gene, CDR1 is SGHVS and CDR2 is FQNEAQ. CDR3 residues: CASSFDRDTEAFF. The CDR3 region has the DNA TGTGCCAGCAGCTTCGACAGGGACACTGAAGCTTTCTTT.

The chain couples TRBV7-2 to TRBJ2-3, with D unresolved. CDR1 and CDR2 from the germline V gene are SGHTA and FQGNSA. The ends were cut back, 5 bases at V and 6 bases at J, with 15 bases in the middle. The CDR3 loop spans 14 amino acids. The DNA for the CDR3 is TGTGCCAGCAGCCGCACTACTTTGTCGGATACGCAGTATTTT. Amino acid sequence: CASSRTTLSDTQYF.